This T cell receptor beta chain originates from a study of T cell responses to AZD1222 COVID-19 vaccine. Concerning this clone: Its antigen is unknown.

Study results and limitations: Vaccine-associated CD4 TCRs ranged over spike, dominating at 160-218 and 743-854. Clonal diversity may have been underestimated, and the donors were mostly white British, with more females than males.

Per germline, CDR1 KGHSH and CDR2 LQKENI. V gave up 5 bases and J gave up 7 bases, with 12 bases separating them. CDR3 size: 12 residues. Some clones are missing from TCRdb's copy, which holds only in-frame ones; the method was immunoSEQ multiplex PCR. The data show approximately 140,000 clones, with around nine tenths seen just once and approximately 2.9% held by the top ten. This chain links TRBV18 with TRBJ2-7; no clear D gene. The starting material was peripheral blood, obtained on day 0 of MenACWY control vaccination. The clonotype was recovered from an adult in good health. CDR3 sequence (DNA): TGTGCCAGCTCATCGGGCGGTTATGAGCAGTACTTC. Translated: CASSSGGYEQYF. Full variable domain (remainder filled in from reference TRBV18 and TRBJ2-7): NAGVMQNPRHLVRRRGQEARLRCSPMKGHSHVYWYRQLPEEGLKFMVYLQKENIIDESGMPKERFSAEFPKEGPSILRIQQVVRGDSAAYFCASSSGGYEQYFGPGTRLTVT.